This TCR beta chain comes out of a study of Graves' ophthalmopathy and Graves' hyperthyroidism. Diagnoses were established from clinical symptoms, serum thyroxine, TRAb, thyroid ultrasound and orbital computed tomography. CDR1 and CDR2 (germline): MDHEN, SYDVKM. V was cut by 6 bases and J by 4 bases, with 16 bases left in between. The CDR3 runs to 14 residues. This clonotype was observed many times. TCR beta CDR3 regions were amplified from RNA transcripts. HTBI-primed RT-PCR formed the first round, and a multiplex PCR formed the second. Each CDR3 protein gets one entry after TCRdb re-called the multiplex PCR reads with MiXCR. Of nearly 400,000 distinct CDR3 sequences listed, 18% were seen once; the top ten hold roughly 1.4%.

This TCR derives from a woman under 30 with Graves' ophthalmopathy. The chain is built from TRBV28 and TRBJ2-7, with D possibly TRBD1 on 6 matching bases. Sequencing was done on a sample of peripheral blood. The CDR3 DNA follows: TGTGCCAGCAGCCCCGGGACACAGCGGTACGAGCAGTACTTC. Translated: CASSPGTQRYEQYF.